Below, 3 T cell receptor beta chains from the same sample are listed, as sequenced in a study of T cell repertoires in cytomegalovirus infection. TCRdb analysed the reads with MiXCR anew, one entry per CDR3 protein. Of about 740,000 distinct CDR3 sequences listed, 35% are singletons. Source material: PBMCs. Receptors originate from a human donor in good health (CMV status not recorded). Some clones in this sample may be carry-over from other donors' samples.

This clonotype has only a few counts. CDR3 bases: TGTGCCAGCAGCCAAGATGGAGGCAGGATGAGCTCCTACGAGCAGTACTTC. This gives the protein CASSQDGGRMSSYEQYF. J is TRBJ2-7 and V is TRBV4-2, with D possibly matching TRBD2 (5 bases). Germline values: CDR1 LGHNA, CDR2 YNFKEQ. The CDR3 has 17 amino acids. Trimming took off 0 bases at V and 0 bases at J, with 15 bases between the two ends.

The gene calls are TRBV12-3 or TRBV12-4 and TRBJ2-1; D ambiguous. This CDR3 spans 16 amino acids. Trimming left V 3 bases short and J 0 bases short, with 12 bases between. CDR3 amino acids: CASSFWISGSYNEQFF. DNA for the CDR3: TGTGCCAGCAGTTTTTGGATTTCTGGCTCCTACAATGAGCAGTTCTTC.

The chain couples TRBV28 to TRBJ1-5, with D possibly matching TRBD1 (6 bases). The germline V and J ends were trimmed by 5 bases and 4 bases, with 15 bases remaining between them. This CDR3 comprises 15 residues. In germline, CDR1 is MDHEN, CDR2 SYDVKM. DNA of the CDR3: TGTGCCAGCAGTACGACAGGCGGCAAAAATCAGCCCCAGCATTTT. Protein: CASSTTGGKNQPQHF.